A few counts support the clone carrying this TCR beta chain. These data are taken from a study of response to subunit inactivated influenza vaccine. TCRdb ran MiXCR on the RT-PCR reads and lists one entry per CDR3 protein. The sample has about 570,000 distinct CDR3 sequences; over 9% are singletons. Deletions cut 2 bases from V and 2 bases from J, with 10 bases between. The CDR3 consists of 14 residues. Germline V CDR1 and CDR2: ENHRY, SYGVKD. The sample was also linked to a second study, of T cells expressing NK-cell markers. Turning to that study: Template switching by 5'RACE with UMIs generated the TCR beta cDNA. It was sorted CD3+CD56-NKG2C+, CD3+CD56+NKG2C- and CD3+CD56+NKG2C+ T cells that provided the TCR beta repertoires. Seven HCMV-seropositive donors and one seronegative donor made up the eight sequenced donors. For several experiments, T cell sorting was restricted to the alpha-beta TCR population by means of an anti-gamma-delta TCR antibody. More than 5 of the donors carried dominant NKG2C+ clonotypes that took up roughly 1.0-8% of their CD8+ T cells.

V gene TRBV10-3 combines with J gene TRBJ2-7; D gene uncertain. The receptor's source is a man aged 50 to 59 who received an inactivated influenza vaccine. Source: PBMCs from blood, taken on the day of vaccination. The CDR3 reads CAISELAETYEQYF. The CDR3 DNA follows: TGTGCCATCAGTGAGCTCGCGGAAACCTACGAGCAGTACTTC.